The 6 T cell receptor beta chains below all came from one sample that was sequenced in a study of T cell repertoires in cytomegalovirus infection. TCRdb called the reads again in MiXCR, with one record for every CDR3 protein. The sample consists of 500,000 or so distinct CDR3 sequences, more than 15% of them appearing once. Sequenced: CD8+ T cells from PBMCs. The receptors were sampled from a human donor in good health (CMV status not recorded). Some clones in this sample may be carry-over from other donors' samples.

This clonotype was observed a few times. This rearrangement joins TRBV6-2 or TRBV6-3 to TRBJ2-7; 10 nucleotides agree with TRBD2. Germline CDR1 MNHEY, CDR2 SVGEGT. J was trimmed by 1 base and V by 5 bases; bases with no gene match: 8. The CDR3 runs to 16 residues. The chain's CDR3 is CASSPIAGGTSYEQYF. The CDR3 DNA sequence: TGTGCCAGCAGTCCTATAGCGGGAGGAACATCCTACGAGCAGTACTTC.

This clonotype was observed a few times. V is TRBV14 and J is TRBJ2-1; TRBD2 might be the D (6 bases). The CDR3 runs to 15 residues. CDR1 is SGHDN, CDR2 FVKESK, per germline. V lost 1 base to trimming and J lost 8 bases, with 15 bases between them. CDR3 sequence (DNA): TGTGCCAGCAGCCAAGGTTCACAGACTAGGTATGAGCAGTTCTTC. Translating it yields CASSQGSQTRYEQFF. Based on the CDR3 plus reference TRBV14 and TRBJ2-1, the full variable domain is EAGVTQFPSHSVIEKGQTVTLRCDPISGHDNLYWYRRVMGKEIKFLLHFVKESKQDESGMPNNRFLAERTGGTYSTLKVQPAELEDSGVYFCASSQGSQTRYEQFFGPGTRLTVL.

The sample holds many counts of this clonotype. The CDR3 is CASRGAGGAKNIQYF. Here the CDR3 DNA reads TGTGCCAGCAGAGGGGCGGGAGGAGCCAAAAACATTCAGTACTTC. The chain carries TRBV7-8 and TRBJ2-4; 8 positions match TRBD2. The J segment lost 0 bases and the V segment lost 6 bases, leaving 4 bases of the junction unmatched. Germline loops: CDR1 SGHVS, CDR2 FQNEAQ. This CDR3 has 15 residues. The variable domain in full, with the rest retrieved from reference TRBV7-8 and TRBJ2-4, is GAGVSQSPRYKVAKRGQDVALRCDPISGHVSLFWYQQALGQGPEFLTYFQNEAQLDKSGLPSDRFFAERPEGSVSTLKIQRTQQEDSAVYLCASRGAGGAKNIQYFGAGTRLSVL.

Written as DNA, the CDR3 is TGCAGCGTTGAAGATCGAAGGACTAGCGGGAGGGAGGTAGCTAGCACAGATACGCAGTATTTT. It translates to CSVEDRRTSGREVASTDTQYF. The chain uses TRBV29-1 and TRBJ2-3; TRBD2 matches 15 bases. Germline V gene lookup returns CDR1 SQVTM and CDR2 ANQGSEA. This CDR3 region has 21 residues. Trimming cost V 0 bases and J 0 bases; bases outside gene matches: 13.

V and J are TRBV9 and TRBJ1-2, with D hard to call. Between the trimmed V and J ends, which lost 7 bases and 8 bases, there was a span of 6 bases. This CDR3 is 9 amino acids long. Germline CDR1 and CDR2: SGDLS and YYNGEE. The CDR3 nucleotides are TGTGCCAGCGGAGGGGGCTACACCTTC. Translation: CASGGGYTF.

The rearrangement links TRBV27 to TRBJ1-1; the match to TRBD1 covers 8 bases. The J segment lost 5 bases and the V segment lost 5 bases, leaving 10 bases of the junction unmatched. Germline V CDR1 and CDR2: MNHEY, SMNVEV (reference sequence). This CDR3 region has 15 residues. CDR3 nucleotide sequence: TGTGCCAGCAGTCCCTCGACAGGGGTATGGACTGAAGCTTTCTTT. This encodes CASSPSTGVWTEAFF.